The 2 T cell receptor beta chains listed next were all sequenced from one sample in a study of long-term antiretroviral therapy in people with HIV. The immunoSEQ assay was v3.0, run at survey level. Sequenced by immunoSEQ multiplex PCR; TCRdb stores in-frame clones only, minus some. The sample yields 13,000 to 15,000 clones, about 80% seen once. The sequencing here drew on unsorted PBMCs, taken 3.2 years before starting antiretroviral therapy. Receptor source: a man aged 35 to 55 with HIV.

The chain uses TRBV5-1 and TRBJ1-1, with D unresolved. Trimming pared 4 bases from V and 10 bases from J, leaving 14 bases between. This CDR3 is built from 12 residues. Germline values: CDR1 SGHRS, CDR2 YFSETQ. CDR3 residues: CASSPPVGGAFF. The CDR3 nucleotides read TGCGCCAGCAGCCCTCCTGTCGGAGGAGCTTTCTTT.

The chain joins TRBV19 to TRBJ2-1; possible D gene TRBD2, 6 bases. Trimming removed 5 bases from V and 8 bases from J, with 10 bases in between. This CDR3 spans 12 amino acids. Looked up from germline, CDR1 is LNHDA and CDR2 is SQIVND (reference sequence). The CDR3 protein is CASSFWGDEQFF. DNA for the CDR3: TGTGCCAGTAGTTTTTGGGGGGATGAGCAGTTCTTC.